Each of the 8 T cell receptor beta chains below was sequenced from the same sample in a study of T-cell reconstitution after alpha-beta-depleted transplantation in children. It was with unique molecular identifiers that the TCRbeta library was prepared. TCRdb itself ran the PCR reads through MiXCR, one entry per CDR3 protein. This sample yields about 610,000 distinct CDR3 sequences, of which 10% to 13% are seen a single time; about 4.2% belongs to the top ten. The input for sequencing was PBMCs from the stem cell graft donor, taken from the stem cell graft. Receptors originate from a human donor who donated a stem cell graft to a child with acute myeloid leukemia.

Many counts were recorded for this clonotype. This chain links TRBV29-1 with TRBJ2-1; no clear D gene. Germline V gene data show CDR1 as SQVTM and CDR2 as ANQGSEA. The V end lost 8 bases, the J end lost 10 bases, and 9 bases lay between the germline ends. There are 9 residues in the CDR3. CDR3 DNA: TGCAGCCTTGGACGCGAGCAGTTCTTC. Amino acids: CSLGREQFF.

There are a few counts of this clonotype. The chain carries TRBV4-3 and TRBJ1-4; perhaps TRBD1 as D (6 bases). Trimming left V 0 bases short and J 13 bases short, with 12 bases between. From germline, CDR1 is LGHNA and CDR2 YSLEER. The CDR3 is 13 amino acids. This CDR3 is CASSQDPTGGLFF. CDR3 nucleotides: TGCGCCAGCAGCCAAGATCCGACAGGTGGACTGTTTTTT.

The CDR3 DNA sequence: TGTGCCAGCAGTCACGGACTGTCCAACGGGGAGCTGTTTTTT. Its translation: CASSHGLSNGELFF. V and J are TRBV6-2 or TRBV6-3 and TRBJ2-2; D perhaps matches TRBD2 (5 bases). Between the trimmed V and J ends, which lost 5 bases and 7 bases, there was a span of 14 bases. The CDR3 runs 14 residues. Germline V lookup: CDR1 MNHEY, CDR2 SVGEGT.

There are many counts of this clonotype. This chain connects TRBV20-1 to TRBJ2-7, with a tentative D call TRBD2 (7 bases). Germline CDR1 is DFQATT and CDR2 is SNEGSKA (reference sequence). Trimming cost V 3 bases and J 2 bases, with 11 bases left between them. The CDR3 totals 13 residues. The CDR3 is CSAREGGAYEQYF. The CDR3 bases are TGCAGTGCTAGGGAGGGGGGGGCCTACGAGCAGTACTTC.

This clonotype was picked up a small number of times. The V and J genes are TRBV20-1 and TRBJ1-4; D is unresolved. The V end was cut by 1 base, the J end by 1 base, with 4 bases between. CDR1 and CDR2 (germline): DFQATT, SNEGSKA (reference sequence). The CDR3 is made up of 13 amino acids. CDR3 sequence reads: CSARGITNEKLFF. The DNA for the CDR3 is TGCAGTGCTAGAGGAATAACTAATGAAAAACTGTTTTTT.

The rearrangement uses TRBV5-1 and TRBJ2-4, with 9 nucleotides matching TRBD1. The CDR3 has 14 amino acids. V dropped 4 bases and J dropped 6; count of bases not matched to a gene: 5. Germline lookup yields CDR1 SGHRS and CDR2 YFSETQ. The CDR3 region has the DNA TGCGCCAGCAGCCCGGGACAGGGAGGAAACATTCAGTACTTC. Translating gives CASSPGQGGNIQYF.

The sample holds a few counts of this clonotype. V and J are TRBV21-1 and TRBJ2-3; the D call of TRBD1 is as the table states it, not checked on the DNA. TRBV21-1 is a documented pseudogene. This CDR3 has 12 amino acids. The CDR3 bases are TGTGCCACCGGGACTCGCACAGATACGCAGTATTTT. Translated: CATGTRTDTQYF.

This chain connects TRBV20-1 to TRBJ1-2; D unclear. Germline CDR1 is DFQATT and CDR2 is SNEGSKA (reference sequence). This CDR3 comprises 12 residues. Trimming stripped 7 bases from V and 3 bases from J, with 12 bases between. The CDR3 region is CSVEAPYYGYTF. CDR3 nucleotides: TGCAGTGTAGAAGCCCCCTACTATGGCTACACCTTC.